These 16 T cell receptor beta chains were all obtained from the same sample, sequenced in a study of T cells in localized non-small cell lung cancer. Measured with immunoSEQ multiplex PCR; TCRdb has only the in-frame clones, and not every one. The data contain about 24,000 clones, around nine tenths of them singletons. The sequenced sample was peripheral blood, obtained before any cancer treatment. The receptors here all came from a woman aged 40-75 years with stage I lung adenocarcinoma.

J is TRBJ2-2 and V is TRBV7-3; 7 bases align to TRBD2. The germline V gene encodes CDR1 SGHTA and CDR2 FQGTGA. The V segment lost 5 bases and the J segment 4 bases; nucleotides outside the gene matches: 7. The CDR3 is made up of 15 amino acids. DNA for the CDR3: TGTGCCAGCAGCCAAACGGGGGAGGGCACCGGGGAGCTGTTTTTT. Translation: CASSQTGEGTGELFF. The full variable domain, completed using reference TRBV7-3 and TRBJ2-2, is GAGVSQTPSNKVTEKGKYVELRCDPISGHTALYWYRQSLGQGPEFLIYFQGTGAADDSGLPNDRFFAVRPEGSVSTLKIQRTERGDSAVYLCASSQTGEGTGELFFGEGSRLTVL.

This chain joins TRBV7-9 and TRBJ2-7; 12 positions agree with TRBD1. The trim removed 5 bases at V and 5 bases at J, leaving 4 bases unmatched. CDR1 is SEHNR, CDR2 FQNEAQ, per germline (reference sequence). CDR3 length: 14 residues. For the CDR3, the DNA is TGTGCCAGCAGCACCCGGGACAGGGGGCACGAGCAGTACTTC. Its translation is CASSTRDRGHEQYF. Supplemented by reference TRBV7-9 and TRBJ2-7, the full variable domain reads DTGVSQNPRHKITKRGQNVTFRCDPISEHNRLYWYRQTLGQGPEFLTYFQNEAQLEKSRLLSDRFSAERPKGSFSTLEIQRTEQGDSAMYLCASSTRDRGHEQYFGPGTRLTVT.

The V call is TRBV18, the J call TRBJ1-2; D remains ambiguous. V shed 0 bases and J shed 2 bases, with 10 bases lying between them. The V gene's germline CDR1 is KGHSH and CDR2 LQKENI. The CDR3 sequence is 15 residues long. The CDR3 is CASSPPAAANYGYTF. DNA for the CDR3: TGTGCCAGCTCACCACCGGCGGCGGCCAACTATGGCTACACCTTC.

The chain couples TRBV15 to TRBJ2-1; 8 nucleotides align to TRBD1. Per germline, CDR1 LNHNV and CDR2 YYDKDF (reference sequence). J gave up 0 bases and V 5 bases, and 6 bases lay outside the gene matches. The CDR3 has 16 amino acids. CDR3 nucleotides: TGTGCCACCAGCGTGACAGGGGCGAGCTCCTACAATGAGCAGTTCTTC. Encoded protein: CATSVTGASSYNEQFF.

The chain joins TRBV27 to TRBJ1-5, with D possibly TRBD1 on 5 matching bases. Trimming took 3 bases from V and 6 from J, leaving 9 bases between them. Germline V gene lookup returns CDR1 MNHEY and CDR2 SMNVEV (reference sequence). The CDR3 is 13 amino acids. CDR3: CASSLRGGQPQHF. The CDR3 coding sequence is TGTGCCAGCAGTTTGAGGGGAGGTCAGCCCCAGCATTTT.

Only a few counts were recorded for this clone. The chain has TRBV29-1 and TRBJ1-2; D unresolved. Trimming cost V 5 bases and J 0 bases, with 10 bases left between them. Germline assignment: CDR1 SQVTM and CDR2 ANQGSEA. The CDR3 has 13 residues. The CDR3 nucleotides are TGCAGCGTTAATAACGAAGCTAACTATGGCTACACCTTC. Translating it yields CSVNNEANYGYTF.

The chain combines TRBV7-9 with TRBJ1-5, with D uncertain. Trimming shortened V by 3 bases and J by 4 bases, and 13 bases separated the two germline ends. The V gene's germline CDR1 is SEHNR and CDR2 FQNEAQ (reference sequence). CDR3 length equals 15 residues. CDR3 amino acids: CASSFGPVSNQPQHF. The CDR3 DNA sequence: TGTGCCAGCAGCTTTGGGCCTGTCTCTAATCAGCCCCAGCATTTT. Filled out from reference TRBV7-9 and TRBJ1-5, the complete variable domain reads DTGVSQNPRHKITKRGQNVTFRCDPISEHNRLYWYRQTLGQGPEFLTYFQNEAQLEKSRLLSDRFSAERPKGSFSTLEIQRTEQGDSAMYLCASSFGPVSNQPQHFGDGTRLSIL.

The V and J genes are TRBV15 and TRBJ2-1; unclear D gene. There are 13 residues in the CDR3. Germline V CDR1 and CDR2: LNHNV, YYDKDF (reference sequence). V was clipped by 2 bases and J by 4 bases, with 6 bases between them. In nucleotides, the CDR3 is TGTGCCACCAGCAGAATGGCTTACAATGAGCAGTTCTTC. This sequence encodes CATSRMAYNEQFF.

The chain joins TRBV5-1 to TRBJ2-7; D unresolved. Trimming shortened V by 0 bases and J by 2 bases, and 9 bases separated the two germline ends. The CDR3 loop spans 14 amino acids. From germline, CDR1 is SGHRS and CDR2 YFSETQ. CDR3 in DNA: TGCGCCAGCAGCTTGGGAGCCACGGCCTACGAGCAGTACTTC. Translated, it gives CASSLGATAYEQYF.

The rearrangement links TRBV6-4 to TRBJ2-3, with 10 bases aligning to TRBD2. Germline V gives CDR1 MRHNA, CDR2 SNTAGT. With 0 bases clipped from V and 3 bases from J, the junction kept 6 bases outside the gene matches. This CDR3 has 17 residues. The CDR3 coding sequence is TGTGCCAGCAGTGACTCGTCTAGCGGGAGTTTAACAGATACGCAGTATTTT. Translating gives CASSDSSSGSLTDTQYF.

This clone was found once. V gene TRBV4-1 combines with J gene TRBJ1-2, with D tentatively TRBD1 (5 bases). Trimming took off 1 base at V and 3 bases at J, with 12 bases between the two ends. This CDR3 contains 15 residues. Germline V gives CDR1 MGHRA, CDR2 YSYEKL. CDR3 sequence (DNA): TGCGCCAGCAGCCAAGCCCCGCAGGGCGACTATGGCTACACCTTC. This encodes CASSQAPQGDYGYTF.

The rearrangement joins TRBV7-9 to TRBJ1-2, with a tentative D call TRBD1 (5 bases). Germline assignment: CDR1 SEHNR and CDR2 FQNEAQ (reference sequence). Trimming removed 4 bases at V and 8 bases at J, with 14 bases between. The CDR3 sequence is 13 residues long. Here the CDR3 reads CASSWGGGDGYTF. In DNA, the CDR3 is TGTGCCAGCAGCTGGGGTGGAGGGGACGGCTACACCTTC.

The table lists this clone with a count of one. The J gene is TRBJ1-2, the V gene TRBV4-1, with 9 bases that match TRBD1. The CDR3 has 18 amino acids. Germline values: CDR1 MGHRA, CDR2 YSYEKL. Unmatched junction bases numbered 14, after V lost 2 bases and J lost 4 bases. The CDR3 region is CASSQTLLGGQGPYGYTF. DNA for the CDR3: TGCGCCAGCAGCCAAACTTTATTAGGGGGACAGGGTCCCTATGGCTACACCTTC.

The V call is TRBV10-1, the J call TRBJ1-1; D gene uncertain. Germline CDR1 and CDR2: WNHNN and SYGVQD (reference sequence). The V end was cut by 2 bases, the J end by 5 bases, with 6 bases between. This CDR3 has 12 residues. The CDR3 sequence: CASSEIGTEAFF. The CDR3 coding sequence is TGCGCCAGCAGTGAGATCGGGACTGAAGCTTTCTTT.

This rearrangement joins TRBV5-1 to TRBJ1-5, with D maybe TRBD1 (5 bases). From germline, CDR1 is SGHRS and CDR2 YFSETQ. The CDR3 runs 14 residues. Trimming took 5 bases from V and 7 from J, leaving 16 bases between them. The DNA for the CDR3 is TGCGCCAGCAGTCCCAATACGGGGGAACAGCCCCAGCATTTT. The encoded protein is CASSPNTGEQPQHF.

The chain carries TRBV6-6 and TRBJ1-5; TRBD1 matches 7 bases. From germline, CDR1 is MNHNY and CDR2 SVGAGI (reference sequence). V gave up 2 bases and J gave up 4 bases; unmatched junction bases: 5. There are 15 residues in the CDR3. In DNA form, the CDR3 reads TGTGCCAGCAGTTACAAGGGGGCCATAAATCAGCCCCAGCATTTT. It encodes CASSYKGAINQPQHF.